Below are 5 T cell receptor beta chains sequenced from a single sample in a study of chemoradiotherapy in HPV16-positive cancers. Method: immunoSEQ multiplex PCR; TCRdb's copy keeps in-frame clones and lacks some. The table shows some 3,600 clones, with about 93% occurring only once. Sampling was done from a patient who underwent chemoradiotherapy. All receptors come from a human donor with HPV-associated anogenital cancer.

In this sample, this clone turned up once. The CDR3 coding sequence is TGTGCCAGCAGTAGGGACAGGGTTCAGCCCCAGCATTTT. Its protein product is CASSRDRVQPQHF. V gene TRBV27 combines with J gene TRBJ1-5, with 9 bases fitting TRBD1. Germline CDR1 reads MNHEY; CDR2 reads SMNVEV (reference sequence). V lost 5 bases to trimming and J lost 6 bases; unmatched junction nucleotides: 2. CDR3 length: 13 amino acids.

V is TRBV7-8 and J is TRBJ2-1; 7 nucleotides agree with TRBD2. J gave up 8 bases and V 6 bases, and 16 bases lay outside the gene matches. Per germline, CDR1 SGHVS and CDR2 FQNEAQ. The CDR3 is 16 amino acids. This CDR3 is CASRPTLGTILHEQFF. The CDR3 DNA reads TGTGCCAGCAGACCTACCCTCGGGACTATCCTTCATGAGCAGTTCTTC.

The CDR3 bases are TGTGCCAGCAGTTATAAGGGGGCTAAACCCGCAACTAATGAAAAACTGTTTTTT. It yields the protein CASSYKGAKPATNEKLFF. The chain has TRBV28 and TRBJ1-4, with 7 bases that match TRBD1. After removal of 4 bases from V and 0 bases from J, the junction contained 11 bases not matched to a gene. The CDR3 is 18 residues long. Germline CDR1 and CDR2: MDHEN and SYDVKM.

This chain links TRBV9 with TRBJ2-1; the D gene is possibly TRBD2 (6 bases). Trimming removed 3 bases from V and 6 bases from J, with 22 bases in between. Per germline, CDR1 SGDLS and CDR2 YYNGEE. The CDR3 sequence is 17 residues long. Written as DNA, the CDR3 is TGTGCCAGCAGCGCCAGTGGGGGACTGAGGCGAGGCAATGAGCAGTTCTTC. Translation: CASSASGGLRRGNEQFF. The full variable domain, rest sourced from reference TRBV9 and TRBJ2-1, is DSGVTQTPKHLITATGQRVTLRCSPRSGDLSVYWYQQSLDQGLQFLIQYYNGEERAKGNILERFSAQQFPDLHSELNLSSLELGDSALYFCASSASGGLRRGNEQFFGPGTRLTVL.

The chain joins TRBV27 to TRBJ2-7; 8 bases are a match to TRBD2. The CDR3 totals 14 residues. CDR1 and CDR2 from the germline V gene are MNHEY and SMNVEV (reference sequence). Trimming at V came to 5 bases and at J to 3 bases, leaving 6 bases not matched to a gene. The CDR3, as DNA: TGTGCCAGCAGTCGAGCGGGAGCATACTACGAGCAGTACTTC. Amino acids: CASSRAGAYYEQYF.